What follows is one T cell receptor (beta chain) and its context. Antigen: not known. A modified ARM-PCR protocol with three rounds of nested PCR amplified TCRbeta. A single record per CDR3 protein comes from TCRdb applying MiXCR to the multiplex PCR reads. The sample has over 80,000 distinct CDR3 sequences, 75% to 85% seen once; the top ten hold roughly a fifth. This entry belongs to a study of tumor and adjacent non-tumor tissue in lung cancer. General study results and limits: In normal lung, the top 100 clones were significantly more dominant than in tumor. Shorter survival was associated with higher TCR diversity in tumors. Significantly higher TCR diversity was found in tumor than normal lung.

This sample's RNA came from whole unsorted tissue. More than 3 cm separated this lung sample from the edge of the tumor. Donors were chemotherapy-naive, newly diagnosed lung cancer surgical patients in China, August–late 2014. The germline V gene encodes CDR1 MNHNS and CDR2 SASEGT. The CDR3 extends over 13 amino acids. The TCR sequence derives from a woman aged 45-59 years with non-small cell lung cancer. The V call is TRBV6-1, the J call TRBJ2-5; D possibly corresponds to TRBD2 (6 bases). The sequenced sample was distant non-tumor lung tissue. The CDR3 region has the DNA TGTACTAGCAGTGCTGGGCTCTTCGGGACCCAGTACTTC. As protein: CTSSAGLFGTQYF.